This T cell receptor beta chain derives from a study of blood T cell repertoires in COVID-19. Looking at the study overall: Sites across the United States, Italy and Spain contributed samples from acute and convalescent COVID-19.

In the original analysis: Quantification of nucleated cells was approximated via reference gene primer amplification. The table came from immunoSEQ multiplex PCR; TCRdb's copy has only in-frame clones and leaves some out. The V and J calls and clone size come from that table; D and trimming were worked out from the DNA. The sample holds about 290,000 clones, approximately 89% seen once. V lost 2 bases and J 5 bases, leaving 12 bases between the germline ends. The germline gives CDR1 WNHNN, CDR2 SYGVQD (reference sequence). This CDR3 is built from 14 residues. The chain carries TRBV10-1 and TRBJ2-5; D ambiguous. The material sequenced was peripheral blood. This receptor was taken from a woman in her twenties or thirties with COVID-19, enrolled during active disease. The CDR3 spells CASSELGFTETQYF. In DNA, the CDR3 is TGCGCCAGCAGTGAGCTAGGATTTACGGAGACCCAGTACTTC.